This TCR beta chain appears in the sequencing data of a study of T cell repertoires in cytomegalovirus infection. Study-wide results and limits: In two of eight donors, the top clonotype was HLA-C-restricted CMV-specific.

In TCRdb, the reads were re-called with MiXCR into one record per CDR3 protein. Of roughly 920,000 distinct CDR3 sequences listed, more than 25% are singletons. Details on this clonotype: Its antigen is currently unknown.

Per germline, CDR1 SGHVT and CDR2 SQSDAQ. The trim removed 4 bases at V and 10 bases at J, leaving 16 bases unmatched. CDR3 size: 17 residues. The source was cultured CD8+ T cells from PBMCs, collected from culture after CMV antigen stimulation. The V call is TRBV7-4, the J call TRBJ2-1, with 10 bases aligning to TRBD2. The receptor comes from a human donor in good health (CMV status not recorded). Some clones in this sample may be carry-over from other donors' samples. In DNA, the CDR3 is TGTGCCAGCAGCTCCCAAAGGGGCGGGACTAGCGCCGGCGAGCAGTTCTTC. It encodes CASSSQRGGTSAGEQFF.